This T cell receptor beta chain was recovered during a study of beta chain features in type 1 diabetes. Findings of the study overall: Within the patient group, naive, central memory and Treg TCRB repertoires appeared more similar to each other than within healthy donors.

Sorting with CD45RO/CCR7/CD25/CD127/CD95/CD27 yielded naive, central memory, regulatory and stem-like memory CD4+ cells. Sort purity for all populations was recorded as exceeding 98%. Sequenced material consisted of expressed TCRB transcripts (all of the isolated RNA was reverse transcribed). About 3.7 million reads per sample were averaged for naive, central memory and regulatory samples. Only in-frame clones appear in the TCRdb table, and some are missing; sequencing was by immunoSEQ multiplex PCR. The sample has roughly 310,000 clones, roughly 11% seen once. Germline loops: CDR1 LNHDA, CDR2 SQIVND (reference sequence). This CDR3 spans 15 amino acids. J was trimmed by 3 bases and V by 3 bases; bases with no gene match: 5. Comment on this clone: The antigen remains undetermined.

This TCR came from a woman in her twenties or thirties in good health. The chain recombines TRBV19 with TRBJ2-1; 7 bases line up with TRBD2. The sequencing input was naive CD4+ T cells from blood. CDR3 protein: CASSIRGEDYNEQFF. The CDR3 region has the DNA TGTGCCAGTAGTATCCGGGGGGAGGACTACAATGAGCAGTTCTTC.